This T cell receptor (beta chain) comes out of a study of shared clonotypes between healthy human individuals (dated by TCRdb to 2018 to 2021). A note on the overall study: Three men and two women, aged 18 to 49 years, made up the cohort. For each donor, CD4 naive and CD4 memory were each given three plates, CD8 naive was given two plates, and CD8 memory was given one plate. The study deeply sequenced blood TCR repertoires of several healthy adults to estimate repertoire size and the extent of clonotype sharing between individuals. To increase sequencing depth and limit assay-specific biases, different laboratories used diverse techniques to prepare libraries and sequence TCR repertoires. Per donor, leukapheresis produced somewhere between about 0.94 and 10 billion PBMCs.

The CDR3 goes from the cysteine to the phenylalanine over 15 residues. Solely the CDR3 DNA is kept, with 45 bases framed from the first base. Per the germline V gene (reference sequence), LNHDA is the CDR1 and SQIVND is the CDR2. V trim: 5 bases; J trim: 3 bases; unmatched bases: 7. Beyond this particular receptor, the publication reports: The genetic and exposure-history diversity represented was limited by the small number of donors. Compared with non-shared clonotypes, clonotypes shared by all four sorted-subset donors had higher generation probabilities. Estimated clonotype richness was generally larger for naive than for memory subsets. Rarefaction of sorted-subset datasets indicated incomplete sequencing despite the large sequencing depth. Sampling was restricted to blood, and TCR repertoires in tissue are likely to differ from TCR repertoires in blood. Based on pairwise subsampling, the degree of clonotype sharing among donors was expected to be affected by sequencing depth. When several donors were compared, the shared fraction of clonotypes was 5% to 6.5% for naive CD4, less than 4% for naive CD8, 2% to 2.5% for memory CD4, and 0.4% for memory CD8.

Healthy HIV-negative adults with no recently reported acute infections or vaccinations were included as donors. Every donor was a Caucasian adult residing in Nashville, Tennessee, USA. CD4+ T cells were enriched by magnetic negative selection; naive cells were then positively selected on CD45RA, and the negative fraction formed the memory subset. Blood was obtained by leukapheresis, after which PBMCs were separated by Ficoll-Histopaque density gradient centrifugation and cryopreserved in liquid nitrogen vapor phase. Analytical flow cytometry was used to check the purity and quantity of each magnetically sorted T cell population. Each sorted fraction had its genomic DNA isolated and then quantified by UV absorbance on a Nanodrop 2000c. Using the deep immunoSEQ assay, multiplex PCR amplified TCR CDR3 regions from genomic DNA. For each cell subset, the extracted genomic DNA was distributed evenly across all wells of several immunoSEQ 96-well plates, and each plate served as one replicate. Each replicate PCR for sorted subsets received about 180 ng genomic DNA, equal to tens of thousands of T cell genomes. Purified libraries were measured with a Qubit 3.0 fluorometer, size-checked on a Bioanalyzer 2100, and measured again with the KAPA Library Quantification kit. Every immunoSEQ 96-well plate was sequenced on a dedicated single-read 150-cycle Illumina NextSeq 550 flow cell. From the authors' description of their analysis: The immunoSEQ output contained only junctional sequences without quality scores, so filtering could not match that applied to full-length reads. To assign V/J genes and CDR3, sequences were annotated against IMGT germline references using PyIR, a Python wrapper for IgBLAST v1.9. Reads were filtered out if the reads had weak V/J assignments (E-value above 1e-6), no CDR3, stop codons, out-of-frame junctions, or ambiguous translated residues. V3J clonotypes were defined as sequences sharing an identical inferred V gene, J gene, and CDR3 amino acid sequence. Percentage overlap between repertoires was computed as shared unique clonotypes divided by the size of the smaller repertoire. Richness of each repertoire was evaluated using RTK rarefaction, the Chao1 estimator, and Recon v2.1 estimates of unobserved clonotypes. Generation probabilities for all TCRbeta clonotypes obtained by the gDNA method from a few donors were computed using OLGA. TCRdb limited this immuneACCESS table to in-frame rearrangements with V and J called. A share of clones is missing; checked studies link under half to unresolved V genes, and the rest is unexplained. V and J calls and clone size are as listed in that table; D and trimming were resolved from the DNA. A total of 190,000 or so clones appear in this sample, roughly 70% of them only once. Roughly 10% of the sample is held by the ten biggest clonotypes.

On this clone itself: The clone's antigen remains unknown. No clone much larger than this one lies a single base away; base qualities are absent.

The origin of this receptor is a man aged 25 to 45 in good health. Recombination linked TRBV19 to TRBJ2-3; 8 bases in between match TRBD2. Material: memory CD4+ T cells sorted from blood. The cell subset or site label here, explained by the study, means: CD45RA-negative fraction. The DNA is as follows: TGTGCCAGTAGTGCCTTTAGCGGGACTACAGATACGCAGTATTTT. This gives the protein CASSAFSGTTDTQYF.